The T cell receptor beta chain described here comes from a study of blood T cell repertoires in COVID-19. Overall study context: Acute and convalescent COVID-19 samples came from the United States, Italy and Spain.

Clones were sequenced by immunoSEQ multiplex PCR, and TCRdb holds only the in-frame ones, with some missing. The profile shows about 360,000 clones, 70% to 90% of them singletons. Trimming took 4 bases from V and 0 from J, leaving 16 bases between them. The CDR3 has 18 amino acids. CDR1 is MNHEY, CDR2 SVGEGT, per germline. The rearrangement joins TRBV6-2 or TRBV6-3 to TRBJ2-6; D call uncertain. This sequence originates from a man aged 35-49 years in a cohort exposed to, infected with or recovered from COVID-19 (not recorded which). The sequenced sample was PBMCs or T cells enriched from blood (not recorded which). CDR3 loop: CASSLEYLRTSGANVLTF. The CDR3 DNA sequence: TGTGCCAGCAGTTTGGAGTACTTGAGAACCTCTGGGGCCAACGTCCTGACTTTC.